This TCR beta chain was sequenced for a study of regulatory T cells in long-lasting Graves disease. Through Arm-PCR of CDR3 regions and iRepertoire HTBI primers, TCR beta libraries were built. TCRdb re-derived calls from the multiplex PCR reads in MiXCR, one entry per CDR3 protein. The table has hundreds of thousands of distinct CDR3 sequences, roughly 20% seen once. This CDR3 spans 15 amino acids. V dropped 4 bases and J dropped 2; count of bases not matched to a gene: 4. Germline values: CDR1 SGHTA, CDR2 FQGTGA. On this clonotype: Its antigen is unknown.

General study findings and limits: Between persistent patients, thousands of public clonotypes were shared, exceeding the 900 to 1,000 shared between new patients. Thyroid tissue was not studied; only peripheral blood was. Sample size was small, which may have lowered accuracy.

Described time point: persistent/refractory GD, antithyroid drugs over 5 years with positive TRAb. After RNA was extracted from PBMCs, the TCR library was made from it. Peripheral blood, at 8 to 9.5 milliliters, went into EDTA tubes. The TCR originated in a female donor with Graves disease. The specimen comprised peripheral blood mononuclear cells (PBMCs), sampled when the disease was refractory, from a patient treated with antithyroid drugs. The chain is built from TRBV7-3 and TRBJ2-1, with TRBD2 matching over 8 bases. The CDR3 region is CASSSRLAPYNEQFF. For the CDR3, the DNA is TGTGCCAGCAGCTCCAGACTAGCGCCCTACAATGAGCAGTTCTTC.